This T cell receptor (beta chain) was identified during a study of control samples from healthy donors and cancer patients. This CDR3 is built from 13 residues. The germline V gene encodes CDR1 SGHAT and CDR2 FQNNGV. Trimming cost V 2 bases and J 3 bases, with 8 bases left between them. Sequencing used immunoSEQ multiplex PCR; TCRdb keeps in-frame clones, though not all of them. The profile shows roughly 80,000 clones, about 88% of them singletons. The sequence derives from a woman aged 45-65 years in good health. V usage is TRBV11-2 and J usage is TRBJ2-7; D is uncertain. The sequencing sample was made of blood. The CDR3 DNA reads TGTGCCAGCAGCTTATCGATGCTCTACGAGCAGTACTTC. It encodes CASSLSMLYEQYF.